A single sample gave rise to the 18 T cell receptor beta chains below, sequenced in a study of PD-1 blockade in classical Hodgkin lymphoma. Exposure to brentuximab vedotin varied, and each patient had relapsed following autologous stem cell transplantation. Profiling relied on immunoSEQ multiplex PCR, and the TCRdb table lists in-frame clones only, not all of them. The table records about 14,000 clones, around 82% of them present only once. Sequenced here: peripheral blood mononuclear cells (PBMCs), sampled before the second cycle of nivolumab. These receptors were taken from a human donor with classical Hodgkin lymphoma.

The V gene is TRBV9, the J gene TRBJ1-1; TRBD1 is a possible D gene (6 bases). The V end was cut by 1 base, the J end by 5 bases, with 12 bases between. The CDR3 runs 14 residues. Looked up from germline, CDR1 is SGDLS and CDR2 is YYNGEE. The CDR3 region is CASSVTQGGTEAFF. The CDR3 DNA reads TGTGCCAGCAGCGTAACACAGGGTGGGACTGAAGCTTTCTTT.

This clone was recorded once. The V gene is TRBV5-5, the J gene TRBJ1-1; no clear D. The CDR3 extends over 15 amino acids. Per germline, CDR1 SGHKS and CDR2 YYEKEE (reference sequence). V lost 0 bases and J lost 1, with 10 bases in between. DNA for the CDR3: TGTGCCAGCAGCTTGGAAGGGATGGGGAACACTGAAGCTTTCTTT. Protein: CASSLEGMGNTEAFF.

This clone occurred a few times. J is TRBJ2-7 and V is TRBV21-1; the D segment call TRBD2 is taken from the table without a DNA check. TRBV21-1 has pseudogene status. The CDR3 totals 15 residues. The CDR3 loop is CARTFLGGDSYEQYF. The DNA for the CDR3 is TGTGCCAGAACCTTCTTGGGGGGGGACTCCTACGAGCAGTACTTC.

This sequence joins TRBV7-8 and TRBJ1-1, with a possible D match to TRBD1 (5 bases). CDR3 size: 19 residues. The V end was cut by 3 bases, the J end by 4 bases, with 27 bases between. Germline V lookup: CDR1 SGHVS, CDR2 FQNEAQ. This chain's CDR3 is CASSFTAGLRGDSGTEAFF. The CDR3 nucleotides read TGTGCCAGCAGCTTTACCGCCGGGCTCCGGGGGGATTCGGGCACTGAAGCTTTCTTT.

The chain recombines TRBV28 with TRBJ1-2; tentative D call: TRBD1 (5 bases). The germline CDR1 and CDR2 sequences are MDHEN and SYDVKM. With 2 bases removed from V and 7 bases from J, the gap between germline ends came to 17 bases. The CDR3 is made up of 15 amino acids. The CDR3: CASSLEDTPRSGYTF. Written as DNA, the CDR3 is TGTGCCAGCAGTTTAGAGGACACCCCACGGTCTGGCTACACCTTC.

The rearrangement joins TRBV5-5 to TRBJ2-3, with TRBD2 matching 9 bases. The J segment lost 7 bases and the V segment lost 1 base, leaving 10 bases of the junction unmatched. There are 16 residues in the CDR3. The germline CDR1 and CDR2 sequences are SGHKS and YYEKEE (reference sequence). The CDR3 bases are TGTGCCAGCAGCTTGTTGCCTAGCGGGGTTGGGAATACGCAGTATTTT. Its translation: CASSLLPSGVGNTQYF.

V is TRBV27 and J is TRBJ2-7, with D maybe TRBD2 (5 bases). CDR1 MNHEY and CDR2 SMNVEV come from the germline V gene (reference sequence). The CDR3 sequence is 14 residues long. V shed 2 bases and J shed 1 base, with 9 bases lying between them. The CDR3 bases are TGTGCCAGCAGTTTAACGGGGAAGTCCTACGAGCAGTACTTC. Its translation: CASSLTGKSYEQYF.

The rearrangement joins TRBV10-3 to TRBJ1-2; 10 bases agree with TRBD1. The V segment lost 6 bases and the J segment 2 bases; nucleotides outside the gene matches: 9. This CDR3 spans 16 amino acids. CDR1 is ENHRY and CDR2 is SYGVKD in the germline V gene. CDR3 in DNA: TGTGCCATCAGCGGGACAGGGGCGAACTTGAACTATGGCTACACCTTC. Translating gives CAISGTGANLNYGYTF.

The chain has TRBV5-1 and TRBJ1-2; possibly TRBD1 for D (5 bases). The germline gives CDR1 SGHRS, CDR2 YFSETQ. This CDR3 comprises 15 residues. With 1 base removed from V and 0 bases from J, the gap between germline ends came to 10 bases. For the CDR3, the DNA is TGCGCCAGCAGCTTGACAGGACCCCCTAACTATGGCTACACCTTC. It codes for CASSLTGPPNYGYTF.

This rearrangement joins TRBV19 to TRBJ1-1, with TRBD1 matching 8 bases. CDR3 length: 16 residues. V shed 4 bases, J shed 3 bases, and the junction held 10 bases outside the gene matches. Germline V gene data show CDR1 as LNHDA and CDR2 as SQIVND (reference sequence). Here the CDR3 reads CASSRIFRGHDTEAFF. CDR3 nucleotide sequence: TGTGCCAGTAGTAGAATATTCAGGGGGCACGACACTGAAGCTTTCTTT.

The J gene is TRBJ2-7, the V gene TRBV5-4, with TRBD1 identical over 7 bases. The CDR3 is 14 residues long. V dropped 2 bases and J dropped 2; count of bases not matched to a gene: 4. Looked up from germline, CDR1 is SGHNT and CDR2 is YYREEE (reference sequence). The CDR3 loop is CASSFDRVAYEQYF. CDR3 nucleotide sequence: TGTGCCAGCAGCTTCGACAGGGTTGCCTACGAGCAGTACTTC.

The chain has TRBV4-1 and TRBJ1-2, with 8 bases fitting TRBD1. The CDR3 spans 14 residues. Per the germline V gene, CDR1 is MGHRA and CDR2 is YSYEKL. V lost 2 bases to trimming and J lost 7 bases; unmatched junction nucleotides: 6. The DNA for the CDR3 is TGCGCCAGCAGCCAAATCATCCAGGGGGCTGGCTACACCTTC. This sequence encodes CASSQIIQGAGYTF.

This clone was picked up one time. The rearrangement joins TRBV28 to TRBJ1-5; perhaps TRBD1 as D (5 bases). With 4 bases removed from V and 2 bases from J, the gap between germline ends came to 15 bases. The CDR3 length is 16 residues. Germline V CDR1 and CDR2: MDHEN, SYDVKM. The CDR3 reads CASSSLLQGGNQPQHF. Written as DNA, the CDR3 is TGTGCCAGCAGTTCCCTCCTTCAGGGTGGCAATCAGCCCCAGCATTTT. The entire variable domain, with the rest obtained from reference TRBV28 and TRBJ1-5, is as follows: DVKVTQSSRYLVKRTGEKVFLECVQDMDHENMFWYRQDPGLGLRLIYFSYDVKMKEKGDIPEGYSVSREKKERFSLILESASTNQTSMYLCASSSLLQGGNQPQHFGDGTRLSIL.

The chain carries TRBV18 and TRBJ1-4; 7 bases align to TRBD1. Germline V gene sequence: CDR1 KGHSH, CDR2 LQKENI. This CDR3 is 18 amino acids long. V shed 2 bases, J shed 2 bases, and the junction held 11 bases outside the gene matches. DNA of the CDR3: TGTGCCAGCTCACCATTAGAACAGGGGCTAACTACTAATGAAAAACTGTTTTTT. Its protein is CASSPLEQGLTTNEKLFF.

V and J are TRBV7-8 and TRBJ2-7, with 11 bases fitting TRBD2. Germline V gives CDR1 SGHVS, CDR2 FQNEAQ. The junction had 7 bases not matched to a gene; V was cut back by 0 bases and J by 3 bases. The CDR3 has 17 residues. CDR3 coding DNA: TGTGCCAGCAGCTTAGCGAGGGGACTAGCGGAGAACTACGAGCAGTACTTC. This gives the protein CASSLARGLAENYEQYF. Combining the CDR3 with reference TRBV7-8 and TRBJ2-7 gives the whole variable domain GAGVSQSPRYKVAKRGQDVALRCDPISGHVSLFWYQQALGQGPEFLTYFQNEAQLDKSGLPSDRFFAERPEGSVSTLKIQRTQQEDSAVYLCASSLARGLAENYEQYFGPGTRLTVT.

The chain recombines TRBV9 with TRBJ2-2, with D possibly being TRBD1 or TRBD2 (5 bases each). From germline, CDR1 is SGDLS and CDR2 YYNGEE. Trimming took 4 bases from V and 2 from J, leaving 18 bases between them. The CDR3 is made up of 17 amino acids. In nucleotides, the CDR3 is TGTGCCAGCAGCACGAGGGGTGATGGACTTAACACCGGGGAGCTGTTTTTT. Its translation: CASSTRGDGLNTGELFF.

The rearrangement uses TRBV27 and TRBJ1-2, with TRBD1 matching 9 bases. Germline V CDR1 and CDR2: MNHEY, SMNVEV (reference sequence). This CDR3 is built from 15 residues. Trimming cost V 4 bases and J 5 bases; bases outside gene matches: 8. The CDR3 bases are TGTGCCAGCAGTTCGTCCGGGACAGGGCGGTATGGCTACACCTTC. As protein: CASSSSGTGRYGYTF.

The chain couples TRBV29-1 to TRBJ2-3; D call uncertain. The CDR3 has 11 residues. Germline loops: CDR1 SQVTM, CDR2 ANQGSEA. The V end lost 6 bases, the J end lost 5 bases, and 9 bases lay between the germline ends. CDR3 sequence: CSVGSGDTQYF. CDR3 coding DNA: TGCAGCGTCGGATCGGGAGATACGCAGTATTTT.